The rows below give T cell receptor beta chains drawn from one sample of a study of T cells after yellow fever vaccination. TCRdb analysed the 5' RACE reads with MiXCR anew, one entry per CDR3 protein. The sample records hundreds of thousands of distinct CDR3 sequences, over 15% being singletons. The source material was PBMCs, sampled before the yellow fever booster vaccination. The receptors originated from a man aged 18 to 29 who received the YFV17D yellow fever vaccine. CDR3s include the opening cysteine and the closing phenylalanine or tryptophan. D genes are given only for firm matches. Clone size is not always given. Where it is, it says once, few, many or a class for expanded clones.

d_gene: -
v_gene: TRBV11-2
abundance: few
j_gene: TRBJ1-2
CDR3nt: TGTGCCAGCAGCTCACTCAAAACAGGTCGCGGCTATGGCTACACCTTC
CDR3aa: CASSSLKTGRGYGYTF

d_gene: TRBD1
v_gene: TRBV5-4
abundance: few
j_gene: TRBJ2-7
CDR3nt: TGTGCCAGCAGCTTGGGGGGGACAGGGTACGAGCAGTACTTC
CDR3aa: CASSLGGTGYEQYF

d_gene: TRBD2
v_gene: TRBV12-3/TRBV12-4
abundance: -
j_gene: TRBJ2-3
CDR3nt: TGTGCCAGCAGGTCAGCGGGGGGGAGCACAGATACGCAGTATTTT
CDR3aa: CASRSAGGSTDTQYF

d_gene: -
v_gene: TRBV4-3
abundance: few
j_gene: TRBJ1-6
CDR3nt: TGCGCCAGCAGCCAAGAGTCGGCCGGGAATTCACCCCTCCACTTT
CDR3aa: CASSQESAGNSPLHF

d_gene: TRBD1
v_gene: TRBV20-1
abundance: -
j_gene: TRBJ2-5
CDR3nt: TGCAGTGCCCCCAGGGGGCCACAAGAGACCCAGTACTTC
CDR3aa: CSAPRGPQETQYF

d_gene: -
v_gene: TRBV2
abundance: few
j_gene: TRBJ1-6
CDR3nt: TGTGCCAGCAGTGAATTGGGGCTCTATAATTCACCCCTCCACTTT
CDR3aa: CASSELGLYNSPLHF

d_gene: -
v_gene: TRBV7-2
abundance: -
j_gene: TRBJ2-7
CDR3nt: TGTGCCAGCAGCCCCTGGGGGGCCTACGAGCAGTACTTC
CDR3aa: CASSPWGAYEQYF

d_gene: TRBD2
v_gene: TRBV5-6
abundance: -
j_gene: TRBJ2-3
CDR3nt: TGTGCCAGCAGCCCTAGCGGGGGGCGGGACACAGATACGCAGTATTTT
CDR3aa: CASSPSGGRDTDTQYF

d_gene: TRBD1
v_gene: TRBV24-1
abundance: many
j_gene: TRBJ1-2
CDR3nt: TGTGCCACCAGTGCCTGGACAGGGTCCGACTATGGCTACACCTTC
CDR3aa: CATSAWTGSDYGYTF

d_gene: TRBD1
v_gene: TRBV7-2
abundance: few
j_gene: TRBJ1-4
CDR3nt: TGTGCCAGCAGCTTAGCCGGGACAGGAGAAAAACTGTTTTTT
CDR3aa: CASSLAGTGEKLFF

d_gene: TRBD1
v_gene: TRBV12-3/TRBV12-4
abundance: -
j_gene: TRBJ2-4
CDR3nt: TGTGCCAGCCCCACGGGTCGGGACAGGGAGCTTAGTAGGGCCAAAAACATTCAGTACTTC
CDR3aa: CASPTGRDRELSRAKNIQYF

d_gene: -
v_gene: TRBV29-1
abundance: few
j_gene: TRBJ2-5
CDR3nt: TGCAGCGTTGAGTGGGCAGGATCGTTGGAGACCCAGTACTTC
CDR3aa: CSVEWAGSLETQYF

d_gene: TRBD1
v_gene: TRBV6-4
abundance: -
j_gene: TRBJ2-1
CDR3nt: TGTGCCAGCAGGGCCCAGGGGGCCTCCAATGAGCAGTTCTTC
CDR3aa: CASRAQGASNEQFF

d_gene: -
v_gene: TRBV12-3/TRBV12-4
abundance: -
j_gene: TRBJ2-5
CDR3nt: TGTGCCAGCAGCCCAGACAAGGAGACCCAGTACTTC
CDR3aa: CASSPDKETQYF

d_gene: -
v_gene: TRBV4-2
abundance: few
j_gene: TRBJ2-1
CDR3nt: TGTGCCAGCAGCCAAGAAGCCAGGGCATCCTACAATGAGCAGTTCTTC
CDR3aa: CASSQEARASYNEQFF

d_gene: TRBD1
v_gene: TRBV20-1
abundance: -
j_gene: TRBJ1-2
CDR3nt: TGCAGTGCTAACGTGCAGGGGGACGGCTACACCTTC
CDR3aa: CSANVQGDGYTF